The T cell receptor (beta chain) described here comes from a study of PD-1 blockade in classical Hodgkin lymphoma. Study outcomes and limitations: Prior therapy or disease activity may underlie the repertoire differences, whose causes remain undefined. As was reported, newly diagnosed patients showed lower baseline TCR diversity than healthy donors did.

Only in-frame clones appear in the TCRdb table, and some are missing; sequencing was by immunoSEQ multiplex PCR. This sample has 100,000 or so clones, with 85% to 90% found just once. Germline V lookup: CDR1 SEHNR, CDR2 FQNEAQ (reference sequence). The CDR3 has 16 residues. V lost 3 bases and J lost 1, with 15 bases in between. Following autologous stem cell transplantation, relapse occurred in every patient, and exposure to brentuximab vedotin varied. Note on this clone: Its antigen is unknown.

Sequences were derived from peripheral blood mononuclear cells (PBMCs), sampled before the second cycle of nivolumab. The rearrangement joins TRBV7-9 to TRBJ2-5, with D tentatively TRBD2 (6 bases). This sequence originates from a human donor with classical Hodgkin lymphoma. The CDR3 region is CASSFSGGAFQETQYF. The CDR3 DNA reads TGTGCCAGCAGCTTTAGTGGCGGGGCCTTCCAAGAGACCCAGTACTTC.